Following are 8 T cell receptor beta chains from one sample sequenced in a study of control samples from healthy donors and cancer patients. The data were produced by immunoSEQ multiplex PCR, yet TCRdb's version contains in-frame clones alone and is incomplete. Of some 150,000 clones listed, 91% were seen once; the top ten hold approximately 3%. The sequencing sample was made of blood. The receptors derive from a man aged 30-40 years in good health.

This rearrangement joins TRBV28 to TRBJ2-2, with D perhaps matching TRBD1 (5 bases). Germline V lookup: CDR1 MDHEN, CDR2 SYDVKM. The CDR3 consists of 14 residues. V gave up 8 bases and J gave up 6 bases, with 16 bases separating them. Here the CDR3 DNA reads TGTGCCAGCCCATTGGGGCACCGCGCCGGGGAGCTGTTTTTT. Amino acids: CASPLGHRAGELFF. Looking up the rest from reference TRBV28 and TRBJ2-2 gives the full variable domain: DVKVTQSSRYLVKRTGEKVFLECVQDMDHENMFWYRQDPGLGLRLIYFSYDVKMKEKGDIPEGYSVSREKKERFSLILESASTNQTSMYLCASPLGHRAGELFFGEGSRLTVL.

The genes are TRBV27 and TRBJ1-6; D ambiguous. Trimming took off 5 bases at V and 6 bases at J, with 11 bases between the two ends. The CDR3 is 14 residues long. Per germline, CDR1 MNHEY and CDR2 SMNVEV (reference sequence). The CDR3 bases are TGTGCCAGCAGTCTGGAAAACAGTAATTCACCCCTCCACTTT. This encodes CASSLENSNSPLHF.

This rearrangement joins TRBV5-1 to TRBJ1-3; 10 bases are a match to TRBD1. V was clipped by 0 bases and J by 1 base; unmatched bases: 4. CDR3 size: 17 residues. In germline, CDR1 is SGHRS, CDR2 YFSETQ. CDR3 in DNA: TGCGCCAGCAGCTTGGCCCCGGGACAGGGGTCTGGAAACACCATATATTTT. Translated: CASSLAPGQGSGNTIYF.

The rearrangement joins TRBV12-3 or TRBV12-4 to TRBJ2-7, with D unresolved. V lost 6 bases to trimming and J lost 3 bases, with 12 bases between them. The CDR3 is 13 residues long. The CDR3 nucleotides read TGTGCCAGCAGCCCCAGTTTGAGCTACGAGCAGTACTTC. This sequence encodes CASSPSLSYEQYF.

This sequence joins TRBV25-1 and TRBJ1-3; no clear D gene. CDR3 size: 15 residues. Between the trimmed V and J ends, which lost 2 bases and 2 bases, there was a span of 10 bases. Germline values: CDR1 MGHDK, CDR2 SYGVNS. The CDR3 DNA follows: TGTGCCAGCAGTGAAGTGGGGAAAGCTGGAAACACCATATATTTT. Encoded protein: CASSEVGKAGNTIYF.

The chain carries TRBV25-1 and TRBJ1-2; D is unclear. Germline lookup yields CDR1 MGHDK and CDR2 SYGVNS. The germline V and J ends were trimmed by 3 bases and 6 bases, with 8 bases remaining between them. The CDR3 is 12 amino acids. CDR3 region: CASSDRTDGYTF. In DNA form, the CDR3 reads TGTGCCAGCAGTGATAGGACGGATGGCTACACCTTC.

This chain uses TRBV6-5 with TRBJ2-2; TRBD2 might be the D (6 bases). CDR3 length equals 16 residues. CDR1 is MNHEY, CDR2 SVGAGI, per germline. Trimming took off 0 bases at V and 6 bases at J, with 14 bases between the two ends. The CDR3, as DNA: TGTGCCAGCAGTTACTCTTGGGACCCTAGCGCCGGGGAGCTGTTTTTT. It codes for CASSYSWDPSAGELFF.

The chain carries TRBV10-3 and TRBJ1-3, with TRBD1 matching 7 bases. The germline CDR1 and CDR2 sequences are ENHRY and SYGVKD. The CDR3 is made up of 14 amino acids. The V segment lost 4 bases and the J segment 4 bases; nucleotides outside the gene matches: 4. CDR3 coding DNA: TGTGCCATCAGTGGACAGGGAAACGGAAACACCATATATTTT. The encoded protein is CAISGQGNGNTIYF.